This TCR beta chain emerged from a study of monozygotic twins with inflammatory bowel disease. Study results and caveats: Among T cells, the various subtypes were not distinguishable.

Regarding this clonotype: Its antigen is currently unknown.

Reanalyzing the 5' RACE reads, TCRdb keeps one entry per CDR3 protein, without DNA. The sample totals a few hundred thousand distinct CDR3 sequences. In germline, CDR1 is SGHAT, CDR2 FQDESV (reference sequence). This CDR3 has 20 amino acids. Donors each gave about 2.6 ml of blood. This chain connects TRBV11-1 to TRBJ2-1; TCRdb's D call of TRBD2 is untestable without DNA. The clonotype originates from a human donor with ulcerative colitis or Crohn's disease, or a healthy co-twin of an affected twin (not recorded which). The sequencing sample was made of blood. CDR3: CASSTSRTSGGSTSYNEQFF. The variable domain in full, completed from reference TRBV11-1 and TRBJ2-1, reads EAEVAQSPRYKITEKSQAVAFWCDPISGHATLYWYRQILGQGPELLVQFQDESVVDDSQLPKDRFSAERLKGVDSTLKIQPAELGDSAMYLCASSTSRTSGGSTSYNEQFFGPGTRLTVL.